Listed below are T cell receptor beta chains from one sample, sequenced in a study of blood T cells in healthy people across ages. In TCRdb, the 5' RACE reads were re-called with MiXCR into one record per CDR3 protein. Here the sample spans 1,500,000 or so distinct CDR3 sequences, roughly 59% being singletons. Sequenced material: blood. These receptors originate from a man between 18 and 35 years old in good health. The CDR3 runs from the conserved cysteine through the conserved F or W. Each record gives: CDR3 protein, CDR3 DNA, J gene, clone size, V gene, D gene. A D gene is named only where the DNA matches it firmly. Not all rows give a size; the values are once, few, many and, for expanded clones, a class.

CASSEGAARNEQYF TGTGCCAGCAGTGAGGGGGCGGCTCGCAATGAGCAGTACTTC TRBJ2-7 NA TRBV6-1 NA
CASSYRDSNSPLHF TGCGCCAGCAGCTACCGGGACAGTAATTCACCCCTCCACTTT TRBJ1-6 few TRBV5-1 TRBD1
CSARASSGSNSYNEQYF TGCAGTGCTAGAGCGTCTAGCGGGTCCAACTCCTACAATGAGCAGTACTTC TRBJ2-7 few TRBV20-1 TRBD2
CASSGQGAVYGYTF TGTGCCAGCAGCGGACAGGGGGCGGTCTATGGCTACACCTTC TRBJ1-2 few TRBV5-6 TRBD1
CSARGPEGPIFVTQYF TGCAGTGCTAGAGGCCCAGAGGGGCCCATTTTTGTTACGCAGTATTTT TRBJ2-3 NA TRBV20-1 NA
CASSKACNTGTGFPEQYF TGTGCCAGCAGCAAAGCCTGTAATACCGGGACAGGGTTCCCCGAGCAGTACTTC TRBJ2-7 NA TRBV21-1 NA
CASSYEGSGNQPQHF TGTGCCAGCTCGTACGAGGGGAGCGGCAATCAGCCCCAGCATTTT TRBJ1-5 NA TRBV12-3/TRBV12-4 NA
CASSQAQWRGGRTDTQYF TGCGCCAGCAGCCAAGCTCAGTGGCGGGGCGGGAGAACAGATACGCAGTATTTT TRBJ2-3 NA TRBV4-1 TRBD2
CASSLPMREQYF TGTGCCAGCTCACTACCCATGAGGGAGCAGTACTTC TRBJ2-4 NA TRBV18 NA
CASRSLYGGARYYEQYF TGTGCCAGTCGGTCTCTATATGGGGGGGCGAGGTACTACGAGCAGTACTTC TRBJ2-7 NA TRBV5-6 NA
CSVVLGPNNEQFF TGCAGCGTTGTACTAGGGCCCAACAATGAGCAGTTCTTC TRBJ2-1 NA TRBV29-1 NA
CASSLVAGGFTDTQYF TGTGCCAGCAGCTTGGTGGCAGGGGGATTCACAGATACGCAGTATTTT TRBJ2-3 NA TRBV5-6 TRBD1
CASSRYFDRGEQYF TGTGCCAGCAGCCGGTACTTTGACCGGGGCGAGCAGTACTTC TRBJ2-7 NA TRBV11-2 NA
CANSLSGVMNTEAFF TGTGCCAACAGCTTATCAGGGGTGATGAACACTGAAGCTTTCTTT TRBJ1-1 NA TRBV11-1 NA
CASSQAGTGVLETQYF TGCGCCAGCAGCCAAGCCGGGACAGGGGTTTTAGAGACCCAGTACTTC TRBJ2-5 NA TRBV4-3 TRBD1
CASSLDFSGGGDNEQYF TGCGCCAGCAGCTTGGATTTTAGCGGAGGAGGGGACAATGAGCAGTACTTC TRBJ2-5 NA TRBV5-1 NA
CASSLPTGTVSYEQYF TGTGCCAGCAGCTTACCCACCGGGACGGTGTCCTACGAGCAGTACTTC TRBJ2-7 NA TRBV11-2 NA
CSASRARGLYEQYF TGCAGTGCTTCCAGGGCCAGGGGGCTCTACGAGCAGTACTTC TRBJ2-7 few TRBV20-1 TRBD1
CASSPQGTGPYEQYF TGTGCCAGCAGCCCCCAGGGGACAGGGCCCTACGAGCAGTACTTC TRBJ2-7 NA TRBV7-2 TRBD1
CASSSGLPGPEAQYF TGTGCCAGCAGTTCTGGACTGCCGGGGCCTGAGGCCCAGTACTTC TRBJ2-5 NA TRBV6-5 NA
CASRPRSGGQPQHF TGTGCCAGCAGACCTCGCTCAGGGGGACAGCCCCAGCATTTT TRBJ1-5 NA TRBV27 TRBD1
CASGPSQETQYF TGTGCCAGCGGCCCGAGTCAAGAGACCCAGTACTTC TRBJ2-5 NA TRBV12-3/TRBV12-4 NA
CASSPLDRSEQYF TGTGCCAGCAGCCCCCTGGACCGCTCGGAGCAGTACTTC TRBJ2-5 few TRBV28 NA
CASSIGTGGSSYGYTF TGTGCCAGCAGCATAGGGACAGGGGGCAGTAGCTATGGCTACACCTTC TRBJ1-2 NA TRBV7-6 TRBD1
CATLRVPGLAGSSYNEQFF TGTGCCACCCTAAGAGTACCGGGACTAGCGGGAAGCTCCTACAATGAGCAGTTCTTC TRBJ2-1 NA TRBV24-1 TRBD2
CASSLIGTAYEQYF TGTGCCAGCAGTTTAATTGGGACAGCCTACGAGCAGTACTTC TRBJ2-7 NA TRBV28 TRBD1
CASRNQGGGYTF TGTGCCAGCAGGAACCAGGGAGGAGGCTACACCTTC TRBJ1-2 NA TRBV6-5 NA
CASSQVGADYEQYF TGTGCCAGCAGCCAAGTGGGGGCGGACTACGAGCAGTACTTC TRBJ2-7 NA TRBV4-2 NA
CASSLDRVEAFF TGTGCCAGCAGCCTTGACAGGGTAGAAGCTTTCTTT TRBJ1-1 NA TRBV6-5 TRBD1
CAASRGEGTYGYTF TGTGCCGCCAGCAGAGGGGAGGGGACCTATGGCTACACCTTC TRBJ1-2 NA TRBV15 NA
CASSFEGAVEQYF TGTGCCAGCAGTTTCGAGGGGGCTGTTGAGCAGTACTTC TRBJ2-7 NA TRBV12-3/TRBV12-4 TRBD1
CATLETQYF TGTGCCACCCTAGAGACCCAGTACTTC TRBJ2-5 NA TRBV24-1 NA
CASSPHSGGANTGELFF TGCGCCAGCAGCCCCCACTCCGGGGGGGCCAACACCGGGGAGCTGTTTTTT TRBJ2-2 NA TRBV4-1 TRBD2
CASSLGGSPNQPQHF TGTGCCAGCAGTTTAGGGGGTTCTCCCAATCAGCCCCAGCATTTT TRBJ1-5 NA TRBV12-3/TRBV12-4 NA
CSAPKVGVLETQYF TGCAGTGCCCCCAAAGTCGGGGTTTTGGAGACCCAGTACTTC TRBJ2-5 NA TRBV20-1 NA
CSVPTAAGTYYNEQFF TGCAGCGTACCGACCGCAGCGGGAACTTACTACAATGAGCAGTTCTTC TRBJ2-1 NA TRBV29-1 TRBD2
CASSPQLAGGPTDTQYF TGCGCCAGCAGCCCACAACTAGCGGGGGGACCCACAGATACGCAGTATTTT TRBJ2-3 NA TRBV4-3 TRBD2
CASSTRVGGSSYNEQFF TGTGCCAGCAGCACCCGGGTTGGCGGAAGCTCCTACAATGAGCAGTTCTTC TRBJ2-1 NA TRBV7-9 NA
CSASPGGTQYF TGCAGTGCTAGCCCGGGGGGTACGCAGTATTTT TRBJ2-3 NA TRBV20-1 TRBD2
CASSQDGHPETQYF TGTGCCAGCAGCCAAGATGGGCACCCAGAGACCCAGTACTTC TRBJ2-5 NA TRBV4-2 NA
CASRTDRGRADTQYF TGTGCCAGCAGGACAGACAGGGGTCGGGCAGATACGCAGTATTTT TRBJ2-3 NA TRBV28 TRBD1
CASSSEDSSGANVLTF TGTGCCAGCAGTTCGGAGGATAGCTCTGGGGCCAACGTCCTGACTTTC TRBJ2-6 NA TRBV6-5 NA
CASSLEGVLESNYGYTF TGCGCCAGCAGCTTGGAGGGGGTTCTGGAATCTAACTATGGCTACACCTTC TRBJ1-2 NA TRBV5-1 NA
CSAIPHSTDTQYF TGCAGTGCTATCCCACACAGCACAGATACGCAGTATTTT TRBJ2-3 NA TRBV20-1 NA
CASSSTAPYNEQFF TGTGCCAGCAGCTCCACCGCCCCTTACAATGAGCAGTTCTTC TRBJ2-1 NA TRBV6-2/TRBV6-3 NA
CASSPRQGQRSQETQYF TGTGCCAGCAGCCCACGACAGGGGCAGAGGTCACAAGAGACCCAGTACTTC TRBJ2-5 NA TRBV12-3/TRBV12-4 TRBD1
CAIQGETYEQYF TGTGCCATCCAGGGGGAAACCTACGAGCAGTACTTC TRBJ2-7 few TRBV10-3 TRBD1
CASSPRLGQSSSYNEQFF TGTGCCAGCAGCCCTCGCCTGGGGCAGTCAAGCTCCTACAATGAGCAGTTCTTC TRBJ2-1 NA TRBV4-2 NA
CASSQDRGTPTNEKLFF TGTGCCAGCAGCCAGGACAGGGGAACACCAACTAATGAAAAACTGTTTTTT TRBJ1-4 once TRBV7-8 TRBD1
CAVSGTGGENEQFF TGTGCCGTCTCCGGGACAGGGGGCGAAAATGAGCAGTTCTTC TRBJ2-1 once TRBV10-3 TRBD1